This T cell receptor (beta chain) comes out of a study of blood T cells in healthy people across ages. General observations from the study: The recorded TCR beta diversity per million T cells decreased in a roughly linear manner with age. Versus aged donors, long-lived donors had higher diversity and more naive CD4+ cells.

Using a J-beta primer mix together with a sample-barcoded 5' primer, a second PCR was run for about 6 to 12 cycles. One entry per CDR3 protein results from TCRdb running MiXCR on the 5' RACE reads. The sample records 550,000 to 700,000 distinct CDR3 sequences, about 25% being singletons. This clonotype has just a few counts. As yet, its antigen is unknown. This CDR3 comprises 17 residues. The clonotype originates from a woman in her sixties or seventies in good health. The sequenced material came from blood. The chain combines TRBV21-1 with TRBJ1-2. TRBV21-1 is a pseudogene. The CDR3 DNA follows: TGTGCCAGCAGCAAAGCGAAAGAGTGCAGGAACTATCAGGGCTACACCTTC. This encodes CASSKAKECRNYQGYTF.